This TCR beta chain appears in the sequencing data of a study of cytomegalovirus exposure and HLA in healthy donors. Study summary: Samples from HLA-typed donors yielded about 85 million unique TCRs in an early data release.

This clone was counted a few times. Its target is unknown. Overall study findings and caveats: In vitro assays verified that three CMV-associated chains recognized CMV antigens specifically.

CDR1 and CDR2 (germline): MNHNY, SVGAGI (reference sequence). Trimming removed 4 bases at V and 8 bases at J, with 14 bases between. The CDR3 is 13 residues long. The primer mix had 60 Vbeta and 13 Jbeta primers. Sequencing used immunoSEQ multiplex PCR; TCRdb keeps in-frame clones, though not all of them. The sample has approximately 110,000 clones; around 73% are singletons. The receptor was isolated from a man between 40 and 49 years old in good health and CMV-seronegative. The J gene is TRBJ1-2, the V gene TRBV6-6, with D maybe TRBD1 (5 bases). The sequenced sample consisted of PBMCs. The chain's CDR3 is CASSWTGGEGYTF. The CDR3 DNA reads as TGTGCCAGCAGTTGGACGGGAGGGGAGGGCTACACCTTC.